The present TCR beta chain was sequenced within a study of OX40 agonist ivuxolimab in advanced cancers. In the study overall: Partial responses were achieved by three patients: one hepatocellular carcinoma, two cutaneous melanoma.

TCRdb keeps only in-frame clones here, not all; method: immunoSEQ multiplex PCR. The data show tens of thousands of clones, less than 95% seen once. This clone appeared a single time. What it binds is unknown. Study results and caveats: Among some nonresponders, normalized T-cell clonal expansion was also low.

This CDR3 comprises 14 residues. Trimming cost V 5 bases and J 4 bases, with 14 bases left between them. Germline CDR1 MNHEY, CDR2 SMNVEV (reference sequence). Material: CD4+ or CD8+ T cells sorted from blood, obtained in a trial of the OX40 agonist ivuxolimab. The chain recombines TRBV27 with TRBJ1-1, with D possibly matching TRBD1 (5 bases). The receptor comes from an adult with an advanced solid tumor such as melanoma, head and neck, liver or kidney cancer. The CDR3 coding sequence is TGTGCCAGCAGTCAGTACGACAGACGCACTGAAGCTTTCTTT. This translates into CASSQYDRRTEAFF.